The clone carrying this T cell receptor (beta chain) has a single count. Germline V gives CDR1 ENHRY, CDR2 SYGVKD. V was cut by 2 bases and J by 4 bases, with 8 bases left in between. This CDR3 has 13 amino acids. The sample originates from a study of blood T cell repertoires in COVID-19. Here immunoSEQ multiplex PCR was the method, and the copy in TCRdb shows in-frame clones only, minus some. The data show roughly 290,000 clones, about 90% seen once. This chain links TRBV10-3 with TRBJ2-5; D not resolved. This clonotype originated in a woman under 40 who had recovered from COVID-19. The sequenced sample consisted of peripheral blood. The DNA for the CDR3 is TGTGCCATCAGTGAGCCCAGAATAGAGACCCAGTACTTC. Its protein is CAISEPRIETQYF.